This T cell receptor beta chain was retrieved from a study of CD8+ T cells in alopecia areata (dated 2018 in TCRdb). For the study in its entirety: Treated patients were enrolled in an open-label pilot trial of oral tofacitinib, 5 to 10 mg twice daily, for moderate-to-severe alopecia areata. Tofacitinib was given for 6 to 18 months, followed by 6 months of follow-up off drug to assess delayed response and recurrence. For the treated patients, the SALT score, which quantifies what percentage of scalp surface area is affected, served as the measure of disease severity. The study used high-throughput TCRbeta sequencing to examine T cell clonal expansion in alopecia areata, in both the C3H/HeJ mouse model and human patients. Human TCRbeta sequencing covered scalp tissue and sorted CD4+ and CD8+ peripheral blood T cells from patchy and totalis/universalis alopecia areata patients and healthy controls. Tofacitinib-treated patients had biopsies at baseline and at 4 and 24 weeks of treatment, with a later scalp biopsy in several patients. Clonality in the scalp was compared among normal scalp (n=4), patchy alopecia areata scalp (n=8), and alopecia totalis/universalis scalp (n=8). RNA was extracted with the PAXgene miRNA kit for fixed scalp, the miRNeasy kit for PBMCs, and the RNeasy kit for mouse skin. TCRbeta CDR3 regions were amplified by immunoSEQ multiplex PCR with 35 Vbeta forward and 13 Jbeta reverse primers.

Library creation used the immunoSEQ multiplex PCR assay. To provide template for TCR sequencing, every sample had RNA extracted and reverse transcribed into cDNA. First-strand cDNA was synthesized with SuperScript III using a 2:1 mix of oligo-dT and random hexamers. A synthetic immune receptor repertoire was used to measure amplification bias, and any remaining bias was corrected computationally. As for the authors' bioinformatics: Raw reads were preprocessed for error removal, and CDR3 was defined according to IMGT conventions as running from the conserved cysteine to phenylalanine. To get clonality, Shannon entropy was normalized by log2 of the number of productive unique TCRs and the result was subtracted from 1. Whether scalp clones were CD4 or CD8 was inferred by matching scalp TCRbeta sequences against CD4 and CD8 repertoires sorted from blood. TCRdb carries this immuneACCESS record with in-frame sequences only. Its versions omit some clonotypes, under half of them owing to an unresolved V gene in the studies checked, with the rest unexplained. V, J and clone size are those of that table, while D and trimming were read from the DNA. This sample has around 200,000 clones in its table, and around 56% of those were observed once. The ten most abundant clones make up roughly 0.7% of the sample.

Overall study outcomes, separate from this receptor: Compared with mice, TCR sequences shared between patients were less clear, possibly partly because of HLA diversity across the patient population. Because the treated cohort was small and had just a single nonresponder, larger studies are needed to establish links between baseline CD8+ expansion and response. Scalp clonality and the number of expanded CD8+ clones among the top 100 scalp clones were significantly decreased by tofacitinib. Many expanded lesional clones were found to persist in scalp and blood during tofacitinib treatment, and relapse after treatment cessation may be partly explained by this persistence. Unlike mouse skin, where gammadelta T cells dominate, normal human skin contains resident alphabeta T cells that get sequenced too, which complicates analysis of the scalp TCR repertoire. Compared with normal scalp, lesional scalp had higher clonality and more expanded CD8+ clones, particularly in alopecia totalis/universalis, a pattern that suggests antigenic drive.

Only one count was recorded for this clone. Its antigen remains undetermined. The sample holds no much larger clone one base away, and base qualities are not on file. The CDR3 has 14 amino acids, counting the end cysteine and phenylalanine. Only the CDR3 region is kept as DNA, spanning 42 bases read in frame from base 1. Compared with germline, V lacks 3 bases and J lacks 2 bases; bases without a gene match: 3. CDR1 is given as SGHNT and CDR2 as YYREEE, both from the germline V gene (reference sequence). Sample time point, as interpreted from the label and publication: 4 weeks on oral tofacitinib. Sample treatment or condition, as interpreted from the label and publication: oral pan-JAK inhibitor, 5-10 mg twice daily. Peripheral blood and lesional scalp punch biopsies were obtained from patients with alopecia areata. PBMCs were isolated by density centrifugation and stained for CD3, CD4 and CD8, after which CD4+ and CD8+ T cells were sorted on a FACSAria.

The rearranged chain carries TRBV5-4 and TRBJ2-3, with 7 bases matching TRBD2. This sequence originates from a human donor with alopecia areata. Sequences were derived from CD4+ T cells sorted from blood, sampled at week 4, from a patient treated with tofacitinib. In nucleotide form, the sequence is TGTGCCAGCAGCTCCCTAGCGGACACAGATACGCAGTATTTT. Its amino acids are CASSSLADTDTQYF.